Listed below are T cell receptor beta chains from one sample, sequenced in a study of cytotoxic CD8 clonotypes in ibrutinib-treated CLL. Generated by immunoSEQ multiplex PCR, the TCRdb table keeps only in-frame clones and is missing some. The sample lists hundreds of thousands of clones, 70% occurring once. Specimen: PBMCs, collected after 24 months of ibrutinib treatment. The receptor set was obtained from a human donor with chronic lymphocytic leukemia. Both conserved end residues are trimmed from each CDR3. The order of the fields is V gene, D gene, CDR3 length, J gene, CDR3 protein. D genes are given only for firm matches.

TRBV9	NA	14	TRBJ1-5	ASSVEGTPGVDPQH
TRBV18	TRBD1	15	TRBJ1-4	ASSPNQQGAANEKLF
TRBV14	NA	11	TRBJ2-7	ASSQVQGDEQY
TRBV6-5	NA	12	TRBJ1-2	ASSYKRINYGYT
TRBV20-1	NA	9	TRBJ1-5	SAGADQPQH
TRBV6-5	NA	12	TRBJ1-3	ASRRGVAGNTIY
TRBV7-3	NA	13	TRBJ2-1	ASSLGLGGGNEQF
TRBV28	TRBD1	13	TRBJ1-2	ASSLGQAITYGYT
TRBV19	NA	12	TRBJ2-1	ASSIRGIINEQF
TRBV30	NA	13	TRBJ2-6	AWSRGSGGANVLT
TRBV19	NA	11	TRBJ2-1	ASSIREYNEQF
TRBV9	NA	13	TRBJ2-6	ASSARSAGANVLT
TRBV9	TRBD1	13	TRBJ1-3	ASSVGTAAGNTIY
TRBV5-1	NA	15	TRBJ2-1	ASRRDLGESSYNEQF
TRBV20-1	NA	9	TRBJ2-7	SARGGYEQY
TRBV5-1	NA	13	TRBJ2-1	ASSVSGALGNEQF
TRBV28	TRBD2	11	TRBJ2-7	ASRREAEREQY
TRBV29-1	TRBD1	11	TRBJ2-6	SVQGAGANVLT
TRBV5-4	NA	12	TRBJ2-2	ASSPPANTGELF
TRBV5-1	NA	13	TRBJ2-1	ASSRTSLGNNEQF